The source of this TCR beta chain is a study of T-cell memory formation after mild COVID-19. Study context: TCR clusters were largely donor specific.

The CDR3 extends over 14 amino acids. V lost 7 bases, J lost 1 base, and 7 bases stayed unmatched. Germline CDR1 is LNHDA and CDR2 is SQIVND (reference sequence). Overall study results and limits: Cross-reactive memory appears to have joined, as suggested by some responding clones showing up in pre-infection memory. Among CD4+ contracting clones, most were CM and EM, and CD8+ ones EMRA. Proof of SARS-CoV-2 specificity was absent for the second-wave clones that crested on day 37.

This clonotype was observed a handful of times. The antigen remains unidentified. TCRdb analysed the 5' RACE reads with MiXCR anew, one entry per CDR3 protein. Of approximately 240,000 distinct CDR3 sequences in the sample, 15% to 20% were seen once. Material for sequencing was PBMCs or a T cell subset sorted from them (not recorded which). This TCR was recovered from a man in his late teens or twenties who had mild COVID-19 (a few samples of this study predate the infection). Cell type and time point are not known. V is TRBV19 and J is TRBJ2-7; 7 bases line up with TRBD2. CDR3 region: CASKSYGGSYEQYF. Here the CDR3 DNA reads TGTGCCAGTAAATCCTACGGGGGGTCCTACGAGCAGTACTTC.